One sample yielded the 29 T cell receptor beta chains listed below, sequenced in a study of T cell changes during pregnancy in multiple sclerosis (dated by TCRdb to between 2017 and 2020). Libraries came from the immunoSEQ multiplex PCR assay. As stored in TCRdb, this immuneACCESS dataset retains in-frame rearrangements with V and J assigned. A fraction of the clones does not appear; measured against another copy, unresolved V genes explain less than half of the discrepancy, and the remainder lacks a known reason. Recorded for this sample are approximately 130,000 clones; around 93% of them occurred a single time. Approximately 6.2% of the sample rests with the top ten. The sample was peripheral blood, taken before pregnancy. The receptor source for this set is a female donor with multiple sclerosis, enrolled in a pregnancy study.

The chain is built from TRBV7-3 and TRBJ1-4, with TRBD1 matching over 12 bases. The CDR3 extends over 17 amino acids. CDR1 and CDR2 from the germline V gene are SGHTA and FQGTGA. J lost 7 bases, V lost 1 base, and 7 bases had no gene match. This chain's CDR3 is CASSLIGTGGESEKLFF. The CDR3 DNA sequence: TGTGCCAGCAGCTTAATAGGGACAGGGGGCGAAAGTGAAAAACTGTTTTTT.

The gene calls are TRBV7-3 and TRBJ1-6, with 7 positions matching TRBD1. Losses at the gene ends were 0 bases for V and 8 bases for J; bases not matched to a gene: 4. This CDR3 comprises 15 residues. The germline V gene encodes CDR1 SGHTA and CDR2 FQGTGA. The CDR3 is CASSLTVGQDSPLHF. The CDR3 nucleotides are TGTGCCAGCAGCTTAACTGTAGGACAGGATTCACCCCTCCACTTT.

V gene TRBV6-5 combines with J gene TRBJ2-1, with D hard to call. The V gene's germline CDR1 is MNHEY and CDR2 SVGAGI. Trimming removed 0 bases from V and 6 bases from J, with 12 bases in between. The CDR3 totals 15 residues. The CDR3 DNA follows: TGTGCCAGCAGTTACTCCTCGACTCTGCCCAATGAGCAGTTCTTC. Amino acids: CASSYSSTLPNEQFF.

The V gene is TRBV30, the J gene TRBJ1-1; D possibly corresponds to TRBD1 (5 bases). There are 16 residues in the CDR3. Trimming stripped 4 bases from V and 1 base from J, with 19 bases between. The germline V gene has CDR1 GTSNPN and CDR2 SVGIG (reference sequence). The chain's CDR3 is CAWKFSGLSGNTEAFF. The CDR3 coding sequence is TGTGCCTGGAAGTTCTCAGGGCTATCGGGGAACACTGAAGCTTTCTTT.

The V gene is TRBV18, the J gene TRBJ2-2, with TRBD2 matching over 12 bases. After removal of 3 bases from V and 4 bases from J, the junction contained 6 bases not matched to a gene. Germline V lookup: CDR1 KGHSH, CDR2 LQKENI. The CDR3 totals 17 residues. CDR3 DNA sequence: TGTGCCAGCTCACCGAGGACTAGCGGGGCGGTCACCGGGGAGCTGTTTTTT. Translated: CASSPRTSGAVTGELFF.

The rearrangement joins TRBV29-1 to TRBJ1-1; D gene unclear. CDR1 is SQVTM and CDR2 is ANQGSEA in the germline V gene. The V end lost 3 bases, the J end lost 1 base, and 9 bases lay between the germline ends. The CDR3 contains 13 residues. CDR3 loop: CSVEALSNTEAFF. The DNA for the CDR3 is TGCAGCGTTGAGGCACTATCGAACACTGAAGCTTTCTTT.

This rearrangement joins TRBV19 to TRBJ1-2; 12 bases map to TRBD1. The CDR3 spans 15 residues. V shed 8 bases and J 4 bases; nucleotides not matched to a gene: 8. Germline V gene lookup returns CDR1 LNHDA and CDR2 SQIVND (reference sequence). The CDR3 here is CASGSRDRGLYGYTF. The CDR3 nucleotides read TGTGCCAGTGGGTCCCGGGACAGGGGGCTCTATGGCTACACCTTC.

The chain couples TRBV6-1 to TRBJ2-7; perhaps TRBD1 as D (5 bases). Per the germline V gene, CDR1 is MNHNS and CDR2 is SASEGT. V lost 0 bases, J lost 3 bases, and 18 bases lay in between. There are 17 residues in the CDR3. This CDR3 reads CASSEAHGQASLYEQYF. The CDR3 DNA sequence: TGTGCCAGCAGTGAAGCGCACGGACAAGCCTCCCTCTACGAGCAGTACTTC.

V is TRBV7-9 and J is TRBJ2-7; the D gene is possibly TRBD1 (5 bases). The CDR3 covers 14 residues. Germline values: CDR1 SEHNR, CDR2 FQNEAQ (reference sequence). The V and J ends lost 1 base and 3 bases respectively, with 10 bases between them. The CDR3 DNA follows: TGTGCCAGCAGCTTAGAAAGCCAGGGCTACGAGCAGTACTTC. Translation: CASSLESQGYEQYF.

CDR3 DNA sequence: TGTGCCAGCAGCGCGCGGGGCGAACCCACTGAAGCTTTCTTT. Translation: CASSARGEPTEAFF. The rearrangement links TRBV9 to TRBJ1-1, with a weak D call TRBD1 (5 bases). The ends were cut back, 3 bases at V and 4 bases at J, with 13 bases in the middle. The germline V gene has CDR1 SGDLS and CDR2 YYNGEE. This CDR3 comprises 14 residues. The complete variable domain, with remaining parts taken from reference TRBV9 and TRBJ1-1, reads DSGVTQTPKHLITATGQRVTLRCSPRSGDLSVYWYQQSLDQGLQFLIQYYNGEERAKGNILERFSAQQFPDLHSELNLSSLELGDSALYFCASSARGEPTEAFFGQGTRLTVV.

This CDR3 reads CASSVGLAGAYEQYF. The CDR3 nucleotides are TGTGCCAGCAGCGTAGGATTAGCGGGAGCTTACGAGCAGTACTTC. This sequence joins TRBV9 and TRBJ2-7; 9 nucleotides match TRBD2. In germline, CDR1 is SGDLS, CDR2 YYNGEE. V lost 0 bases, J lost 4 bases, and 5 bases stayed unmatched. This CDR3 is built from 15 residues. Filled out from reference TRBV9 and TRBJ2-7, the complete variable domain reads DSGVTQTPKHLITATGQRVTLRCSPRSGDLSVYWYQQSLDQGLQFLIQYYNGEERAKGNILERFSAQQFPDLHSELNLSSLELGDSALYFCASSVGLAGAYEQYFGPGTRLTVT.

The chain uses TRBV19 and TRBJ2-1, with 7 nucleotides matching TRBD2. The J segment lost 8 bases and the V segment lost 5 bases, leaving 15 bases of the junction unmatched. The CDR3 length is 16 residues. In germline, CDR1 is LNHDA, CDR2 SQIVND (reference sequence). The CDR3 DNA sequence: TGTGCCAGTAGTCGAGCTGGTAGCGGGCGCCCTGATGAGCAGTTCTTC. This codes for CASSRAGSGRPDEQFF.

The CDR3 DNA is TGTGCCAGCAGTGAAGAACGCTCAGGGGGGACAACTAATGAAAAACTGTTTTTT. This encodes CASSEERSGGTTNEKLFF. The chain combines TRBV2 with TRBJ1-4; TRBD1 matches at 7 bases. V shed 1 base, J shed 0 bases, and the junction held 8 bases outside the gene matches. The CDR3 consists of 18 residues. Germline V gene data show CDR1 as SNHLY and CDR2 as FYNNEI.

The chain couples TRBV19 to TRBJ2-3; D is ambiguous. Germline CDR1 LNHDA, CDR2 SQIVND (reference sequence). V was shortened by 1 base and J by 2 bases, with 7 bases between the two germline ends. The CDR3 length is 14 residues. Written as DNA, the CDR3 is TGTGCCAGTAGTATAGCTGACTTCACAGATACGCAGTATTTT. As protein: CASSIADFTDTQYF.

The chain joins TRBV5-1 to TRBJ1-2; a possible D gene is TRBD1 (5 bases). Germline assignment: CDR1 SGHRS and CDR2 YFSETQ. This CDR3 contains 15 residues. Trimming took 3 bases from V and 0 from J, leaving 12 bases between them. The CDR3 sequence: CASSSRQNPNYGYTF. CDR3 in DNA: TGCGCCAGCAGCTCGCGACAGAATCCTAACTATGGCTACACCTTC.

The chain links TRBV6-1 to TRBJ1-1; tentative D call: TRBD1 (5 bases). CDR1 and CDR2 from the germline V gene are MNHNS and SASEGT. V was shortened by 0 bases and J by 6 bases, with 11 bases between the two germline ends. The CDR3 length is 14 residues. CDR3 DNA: TGTGCCAGCAGTGAAGCGTCCGGGGGGGCTGAAGCTTTCTTT. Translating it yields CASSEASGGAEAFF.

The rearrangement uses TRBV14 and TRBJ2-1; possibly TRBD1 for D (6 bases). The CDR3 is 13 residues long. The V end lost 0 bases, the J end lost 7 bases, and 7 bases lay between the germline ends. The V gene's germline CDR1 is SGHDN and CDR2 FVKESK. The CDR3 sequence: CASSQEGGNEQFF. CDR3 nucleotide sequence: TGTGCCAGCAGCCAAGAAGGGGGAAATGAGCAGTTCTTC.

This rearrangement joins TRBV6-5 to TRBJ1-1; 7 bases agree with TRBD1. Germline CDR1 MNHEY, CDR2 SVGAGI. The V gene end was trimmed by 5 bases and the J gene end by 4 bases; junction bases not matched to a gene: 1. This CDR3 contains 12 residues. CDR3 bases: TGTGCCAGCAGTAAGGGGGCCACTGAAGCTTTCTTT. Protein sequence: CASSKGATEAFF.

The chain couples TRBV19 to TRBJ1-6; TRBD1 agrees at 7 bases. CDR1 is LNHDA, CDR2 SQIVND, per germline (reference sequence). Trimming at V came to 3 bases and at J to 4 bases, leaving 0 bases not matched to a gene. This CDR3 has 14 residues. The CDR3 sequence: CASSMGQYNSPLHF. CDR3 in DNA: TGTGCCAGTAGTATGGGACAGTATAATTCACCCCTCCACTTT.

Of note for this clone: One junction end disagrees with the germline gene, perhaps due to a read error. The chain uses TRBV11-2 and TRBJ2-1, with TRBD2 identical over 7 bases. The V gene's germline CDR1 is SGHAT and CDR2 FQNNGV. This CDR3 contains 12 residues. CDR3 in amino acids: CASSLGEGNQIF. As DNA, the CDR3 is TGTGCCAGCAGCTTAGGGGAGGGCAATCAGATCTTC. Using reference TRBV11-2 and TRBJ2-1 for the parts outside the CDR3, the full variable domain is EAGVAQSPRYKIIEKRQSVAFWCNPISGHATLYWYQQILGQGPKLLIQFQNNGVVDDSQLPKDRFSAERLKGVDSTLKIQPAKLEDSAVYLCASSLGEGNQIFGPGTRLTVL.

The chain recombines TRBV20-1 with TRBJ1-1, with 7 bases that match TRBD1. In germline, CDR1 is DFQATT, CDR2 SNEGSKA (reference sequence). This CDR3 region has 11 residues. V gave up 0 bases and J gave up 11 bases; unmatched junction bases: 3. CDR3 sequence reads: CSARDPGGAFF. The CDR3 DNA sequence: TGCAGTGCTAGAGATCCAGGGGGGGCTTTCTTT.

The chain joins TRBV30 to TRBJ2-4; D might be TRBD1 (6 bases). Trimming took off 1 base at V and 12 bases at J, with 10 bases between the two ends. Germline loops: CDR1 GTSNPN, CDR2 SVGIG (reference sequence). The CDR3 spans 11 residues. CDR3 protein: CAWSARTDQYF. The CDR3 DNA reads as TGTGCCTGGAGTGCCCGGACAGATCAGTACTTC.

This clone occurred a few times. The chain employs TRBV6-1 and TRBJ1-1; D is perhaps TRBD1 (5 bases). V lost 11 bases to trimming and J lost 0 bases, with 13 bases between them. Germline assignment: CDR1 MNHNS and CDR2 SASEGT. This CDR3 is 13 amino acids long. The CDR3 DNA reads TGTGCCGGGGGGGAGACCCTGAACACTGAAGCTTTCTTT. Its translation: CAGGETLNTEAFF.

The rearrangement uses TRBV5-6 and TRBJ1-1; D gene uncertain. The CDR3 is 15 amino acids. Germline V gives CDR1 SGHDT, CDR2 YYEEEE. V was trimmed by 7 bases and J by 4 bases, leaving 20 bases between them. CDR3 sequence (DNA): TGTGCCAGCCTAAAAATGGGAGCTTTTTCCACTGAAGCTTTCTTT. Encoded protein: CASLKMGAFSTEAFF.

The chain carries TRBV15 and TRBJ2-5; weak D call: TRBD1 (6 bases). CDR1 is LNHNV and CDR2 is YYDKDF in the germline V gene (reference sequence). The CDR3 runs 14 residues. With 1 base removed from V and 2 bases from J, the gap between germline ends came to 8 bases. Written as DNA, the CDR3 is TGTGCCACCAGCAGAGGGACAGTTCAAGAGACCCAGTACTTC. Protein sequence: CATSRGTVQETQYF.

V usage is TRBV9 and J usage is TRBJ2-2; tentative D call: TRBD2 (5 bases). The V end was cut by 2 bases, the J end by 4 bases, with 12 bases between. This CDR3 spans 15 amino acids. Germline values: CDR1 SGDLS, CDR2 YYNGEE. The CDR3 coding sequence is TGTGCCAGCAGCGTCGCAGCCGAGGGCACCGGGGAGCTGTTTTTT. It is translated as CASSVAAEGTGELFF.

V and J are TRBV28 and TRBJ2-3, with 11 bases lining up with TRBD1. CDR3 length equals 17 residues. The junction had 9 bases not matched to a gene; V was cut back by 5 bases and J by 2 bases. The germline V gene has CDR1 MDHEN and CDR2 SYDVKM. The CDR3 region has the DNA TGTGCCAGCAGTCCAGGGACAGGGGGGGAGGACACAGATACGCAGTATTTT. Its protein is CASSPGTGGEDTDTQYF.

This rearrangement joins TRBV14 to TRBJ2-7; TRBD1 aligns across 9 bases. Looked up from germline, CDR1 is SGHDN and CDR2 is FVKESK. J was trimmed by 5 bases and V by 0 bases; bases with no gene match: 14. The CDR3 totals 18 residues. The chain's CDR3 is CASSQDYSRDRVGHEQYF. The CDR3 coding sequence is TGTGCCAGCAGCCAAGATTACTCCAGGGACAGGGTGGGCCACGAGCAGTACTTC.

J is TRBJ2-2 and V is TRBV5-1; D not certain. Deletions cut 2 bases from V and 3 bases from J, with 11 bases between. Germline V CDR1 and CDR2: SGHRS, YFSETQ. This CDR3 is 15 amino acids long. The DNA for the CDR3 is TGCGCCAGCAGCTTACTCGAACCCCACACCGGGGAGCTGTTTTTT. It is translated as CASSLLEPHTGELFF.